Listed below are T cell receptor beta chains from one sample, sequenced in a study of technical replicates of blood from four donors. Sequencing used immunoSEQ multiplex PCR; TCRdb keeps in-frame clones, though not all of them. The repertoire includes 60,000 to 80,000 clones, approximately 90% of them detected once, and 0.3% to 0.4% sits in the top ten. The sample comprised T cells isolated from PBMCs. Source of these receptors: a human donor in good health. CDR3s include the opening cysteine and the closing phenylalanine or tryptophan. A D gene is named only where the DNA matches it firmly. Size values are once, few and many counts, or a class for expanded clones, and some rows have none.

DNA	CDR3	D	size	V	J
TGCGCCAGCAGCCAAGATTCAAGAGAGGGAAGAGAGCAGTTCTTC	CASSQDSREGREQFF	-	-	TRBV4-1	TRBJ2-1
TGTGCCATCAGTGGGAAGAAAGGACTCTCCTACGAGCAGTACTTC	CAISGKKGLSYEQYF	-	-	TRBV10-3	TRBJ2-7
TGTGCCACAGCAGTCAGGGGTACCGGGGAGCTGTTTTTT	CATAVRGTGELFF	-	-	TRBV6-6	TRBJ2-2
TGTGCCAGCAGTAATACCGGGACTAGCGGTGAGCAGTTCTTC	CASSNTGTSGEQFF	TRBD2	-	TRBV11-3	TRBJ2-1
TGTGCCAGCAGTGAACGGGACAGGGAGGCTTCCTACAATGAGCAGTTCTTC	CASSERDREASYNEQFF	TRBD1	-	TRBV6-1	TRBJ2-1
TGTGCCAGCAGCTTGGGCGGAGGCGAAAAACTGTTTTTT	CASSLGGGEKLFF	-	once	TRBV5-4	TRBJ1-4
TGTGCCTGGACCCTGGGAGTTGGCACTGAAGCTTTCTTT	CAWTLGVGTEAFF	-	-	TRBV30	TRBJ1-1
TGTGCCTGGACCTACCAGGGGGCTGGGGAGCAGTACTTC	CAWTYQGAGEQYF	TRBD1	few	TRBV30	TRBJ2-7
TGTGCCAGCAGCCCGACTAGCGGGAGATCCTACAATGAGCAGTTCTTC	CASSPTSGRSYNEQFF	TRBD2	-	TRBV28	TRBJ2-1
TGTGCCAGTAGTGTACAGGGGGTCTACGAGCAGTACTTC	CASSVQGVYEQYF	TRBD1	-	TRBV19	TRBJ2-7
TGTGCCAGCAGCTTTACAGGGGACACCTACGAGCAGTACTTC	CASSFTGDTYEQYF	TRBD1	-	TRBV7-8	TRBJ2-7
TGTGCCAGCAGTGAGCAACAGGGCAGCACTGAAGCTTTCTTT	CASSEQQGSTEAFF	-	-	TRBV6-1	TRBJ1-1
TGTGCCAGCAGCTTGTACAGGGGATACAATGAGCAGTTCTTC	CASSLYRGYNEQFF	TRBD1	-	TRBV5-6	TRBJ2-1
TGTGCCAGTAGTATCCAGGGGAGAAACAATGAGCAGTTCTTC	CASSIQGRNNEQFF	-	-	TRBV19	TRBJ2-1
TGTGCCAGCAGTGAAGTCCCCGGGGACACTGAAGCTTTCTTT	CASSEVPGDTEAFF	-	once	TRBV6-1	TRBJ1-1
TGTGCCAGTGGAGCAGGGTCCGGACCCTTCTACGAGCAGTACTTC	CASGAGSGPFYEQYF	-	few	TRBV19	TRBJ2-7
TGTGCCAGTAGTATTTGGACAGGGGGAGCTAACTATGGCTACACCTTC	CASSIWTGGANYGYTF	TRBD1	-	TRBV19	TRBJ1-2
TGTGCCAGCAGCTTAGAGGGACTAGCGGGCGCCGCATCCTACAATGAGCAGTTCTTC	CASSLEGLAGAASYNEQFF	TRBD2	-	TRBV11-2	TRBJ2-1
TGTGCCAGTAGTATAGCACAGGCGAACACCGGGGAGCTGTTTTTT	CASSIAQANTGELFF	-	-	TRBV19	TRBJ2-2
TGTGCCAGCAGTGAAGCGCTCTGGACAGCCTCCAATCAGCCCCAGCATTTT	CASSEALWTASNQPQHF	-	once	TRBV6-1	TRBJ1-5
TGCGCCAGCAGCCTTATGGGACTAGCGGGCAGCACAGATACGCAGTATTTT	CASSLMGLAGSTDTQYF	TRBD2	-	TRBV5-1	TRBJ2-3
TGCGCCAGCAGCTTGGCTCCCCCAGGGGCCCAAGAGACCCAGTACTTC	CASSLAPPGAQETQYF	-	once	TRBV5-1	TRBJ2-5
TGTGCCAGCAGTTTCGACAGGGGGCCCCAAGAGACCCAGTACTTC	CASSFDRGPQETQYF	TRBD1	-	TRBV7-3	TRBJ2-5
TGTGCCAGCAGCCCGACAGAACTCATGAACACTGAAGCTTTCTTT	CASSPTELMNTEAFF	-	few	TRBV7-2	TRBJ1-1
TGTGCCACCCGGAGGGGAGCGGGGGAGCTGTTTTTT	CATRRGAGELFF	-	-	TRBV28	TRBJ2-2
TGTGCCAGTAGTCTTGGACTAGGGGCGGGCAATGAGCAGTTCTTC	CASSLGLGAGNEQFF	TRBD2	once	TRBV19	TRBJ2-1
TGCAGCGTTGAAGATGCGGGACAGGGGGAAAGGGGCTACACCTTC	CSVEDAGQGERGYTF	TRBD1	-	TRBV29-1	TRBJ1-2
TGTGCCAGCAGTGGACAGACCCCTGGGGCCAACGTCCTGACTTTC	CASSGQTPGANVLTF	-	-	TRBV28	TRBJ2-6
TGTGCCAGCAGCTTAGATCGGAGTGTATCCTCAGCGAACACTGAAGCTTTCTTT	CASSLDRSVSSANTEAFF	-	few	TRBV11-2	TRBJ1-1
TGTGCCATCAGTGAGTCTCGCGTGAAGGGGGCGCGAACTGAAGCTTTCTTT	CAISESRVKGARTEAFF	TRBD1	-	TRBV10-3	TRBJ1-1
TGTGCCTGGGACATCTCAGATACGCAGTATTTT	CAWDISDTQYF	-	-	TRBV30	TRBJ2-3